This T cell receptor (beta chain) is drawn from a study of blood T cells in healthy people across ages. Regarding the study as a whole: Strong correlation linked observed beta diversity and percent naive T cells. Changes in expanded clonotypes were possibly confounded, as the CMV status of donors was unknown. Donors of long life had a larger count of naive CD4+ cells and greater diversity than aged donors.

CDR3 length equals 14 residues. In germline, CDR1 is LNHNV, CDR2 YYDKDF (reference sequence). In regard to this clonotype: The antigen remains unidentified.

With a J-beta primer mix and a sample-barcoded 5' primer, a second PCR ran roughly 6 to 12 cycles. MiXCR, applied by TCRdb to the 5' RACE reads, yields one record per CDR3 protein. Of about 1.8 million distinct CDR3 sequences in the sample, around half are singletons; the top ten hold approximately 2.1%. Source material: blood. This clonotype was sampled from a middle-aged woman in good health. The chain couples TRBV15 to TRBJ2-1; D may match TRBD1 or TRBD2 (6 bases each). Matching the DNA end better, TRBJ2-7 makes the J call doubtful. The CDR3 protein is CATSRGAVYNEQYF. The CDR3, as DNA: TGTGCCACCTCTAGGGGGGCAGTCTACAATGAGCAGTACTTC.